A single sample gave rise to the 31 T cell receptor beta chains below, sequenced in a study of CD8 T cells in ankylosing spondylitis. The antigens of these receptors remain unknown. Whole-study findings and limits: Within ankylosing spondylitis blood, a TCR beta motif made up of seven or eight highly homologous variants appeared to be characteristic.

TCRdb independently ran MiXCR on the 5' RACE reads; one entry per CDR3 protein. The data hold 670,000 or so distinct CDR3 sequences, with under 20% observed a single time. The sequencing input was blood, either unsorted or a sorted T cell fraction (not recorded which). The receptors originated from a male donor with ankylosing spondylitis.

The rearrangement uses TRBV5-4 and TRBJ2-4; D ambiguous. CDR1 is SGHNT, CDR2 YYREEE, per germline (reference sequence). The CDR3 length is 15 residues. V dropped 4 bases and J dropped 1 base, with 12 bases sitting between them. The CDR3 spells CASSEDGGAKNIQYF. The CDR3 nucleotides read TGTGCCAGCAGCGAGGACGGTGGGGCCAAAAACATTCAGTACTTC.

The chain carries TRBV20-1 and TRBJ2-3; 8 positions match TRBD2. CDR1 and CDR2 from the germline V gene are DFQATT and SNEGSKA (reference sequence). Losses at the gene ends were 6 bases for V and 1 base for J; bases not matched to a gene: 6. This CDR3 has 14 amino acids. DNA for the CDR3: TGCAGTGCAGAAGCGGGAGTGGGCACAGATACGCAGTATTTT. Encoded protein: CSAEAGVGTDTQYF.

The J gene is TRBJ2-1, the V gene TRBV20-1, with unresolved D. Trimming pared 0 bases from V and 16 bases from J, leaving 10 bases between. CDR1 and CDR2 from the germline V gene are DFQATT and SNEGSKA (reference sequence). The CDR3 loop spans 10 amino acids. The CDR3 DNA sequence: TGCAGTGCTAGAGATTTGGTCTGCTTCTTC. Translating gives CSARDLVCFF.

This clonotype has ten or more counts. The gene calls are TRBV6-5 and TRBJ1-1, with D tentatively TRBD1 (5 bases). The CDR3 sequence is 15 residues long. Germline assignment: CDR1 MNHEY and CDR2 SVGAGI. V was shortened by 5 bases and J by 1 base, with 14 bases between the two germline ends. The CDR3 DNA is TGTGCCAGCAGTACTACAGGTACCTGGAACACTGAAGCTTTCTTT. The encoded protein is CASSTTGTWNTEAFF.

V is TRBV2 and J is TRBJ2-5, with 11 bases aligning to TRBD2. The germline CDR1 and CDR2 sequences are SNHLY and FYNNEI. The trim removed 4 bases at V and 6 bases at J, leaving 7 bases unmatched. The CDR3 is 15 amino acids. The CDR3 reads CASSVGLAGLKTQYF. The DNA of the CDR3 is TGTGCCAGCAGTGTCGGACTAGCGGGTCTTAAGACCCAGTACTTC. Filled out from reference TRBV2 and TRBJ2-5, the complete variable domain reads EPEVTQTPSHQVTQMGQEVILRCVPISNHLYFYWYRQILGQKVEFLVSFYNNEISEKSEIFDDQFSVERPDGSNFTLKIRSTKLEDSAMYFCASSVGLAGLKTQYFGPGTRLLVL.

The chain has TRBV9 and TRBJ2-6, with TRBD2 matching over 8 bases. Germline CDR1 is SGDLS and CDR2 is YYNGEE. The CDR3 sequence is 21 residues long. Unmatched junction bases numbered 16, after V lost 2 bases and J lost 0 bases. The CDR3 loop reads CASSVESSGGHIISGANVLTF. As DNA, the CDR3 is TGTGCCAGCAGCGTGGAAAGCTCGGGGGGGCACATCATCTCTGGGGCCAACGTCCTGACTTTC.

This chain links TRBV2 with TRBJ2-2, with 11 bases identical to TRBD2. Trimming removed 4 bases from V and 2 bases from J; junction bases left unmatched: 6. CDR1 and CDR2 (germline): SNHLY, FYNNEI. The CDR3 spans 17 residues. The CDR3 sequence is CASSGMGLAANTGELFF. The DNA of the CDR3 is TGTGCCAGCAGTGGGATGGGACTAGCGGCCAACACCGGGGAGCTGTTTTTT.

The table lists this clonotype with a few counts. The rearrangement uses TRBV5-4 and TRBJ2-3, with TRBD2 as a possible D gene (6 bases). The CDR3 contains 21 residues. Germline CDR1 reads SGHNT; CDR2 reads YYREEE (reference sequence). Trimming took off 2 bases at V and 2 bases at J, with 30 bases between the two ends. The CDR3 reads CASSFDSGRVGTVEPTDTQYF. Written as DNA, the CDR3 is TGTGCCAGCAGCTTTGATAGCGGTCGGGTAGGGACGGTGGAACCCACAGATACGCAGTATTTT.

This CDR3 reads CASSLFVNTGLIDTQYF. DNA of the CDR3: TGTGCCAGCAGCTTATTCGTGAACACAGGGCTCATCGATACGCAGTATTTT. V is TRBV7-9 and J is TRBJ2-3; a possible D gene is TRBD1 (6 bases). The CDR3 spans 17 residues. Germline CDR1 reads SEHNR; CDR2 reads FQNEAQ (reference sequence). Trimming cost V 2 bases and J 6 bases, with 21 bases left between them. Drawing the rest from reference TRBV7-9 and TRBJ2-3, the complete variable domain is DTGVSQNPRHKITKRGQNVTFRCDPISEHNRLYWYRQTLGQGPEFLTYFQNEAQLEKSRLLSDRFSAERPKGSFSTLEIQRTEQGDSAMYLCASSLFVNTGLIDTQYFGPGTRLTVL.

The rearrangement links TRBV13 to TRBJ2-5; TRBD2 might be the D (5 bases). Between the trimmed V and J ends, which lost 4 bases and 2 bases, there was a span of 11 bases. CDR3 length: 14 amino acids. Germline V lookup: CDR1 PRHDT, CDR2 FYEKMQ (reference sequence). As DNA, the CDR3 is TGTGCCAGCAGCTCGCCGGGAATTCAAGAGACCCAGTACTTC. Amino acid sequence: CASSSPGIQETQYF. Drawing the rest from reference TRBV13 and TRBJ2-5, the complete variable domain is AAGVIQSPRHLIKEKRETATLKCYPIPRHDTVYWYQQGPGQDPQFLISFYEKMQSDKGSIPDRFSAQQFSDYHSELNMSSLELGDSALYFCASSSPGIQETQYFGPGTRLLVL.

V and J are TRBV21-1 and TRBJ1-1; the table's TRBD1 call for D was not verified on the DNA. TRBV21-1 represents a pseudogene. The CDR3 has 16 residues. The CDR3 loop is CASSIQDRGLNTEAFF. For the CDR3, the DNA is TGTGCCAGCAGCATCCAAGACAGGGGGCTGAACACTGAAGCTTTCTTT.

V usage is TRBV12-3 or TRBV12-4 and J usage is TRBJ2-7; 12 bases match TRBD2. With V trimmed by 3 bases and J by 0 bases, 21 bases remained unmatched. This CDR3 contains 22 residues. CDR3 in amino acids: CASSFRQGGLAGGPLGSYEQYF. For the CDR3, the DNA is TGTGCCAGCAGTTTCCGACAGGGGGGTCTAGCGGGAGGGCCTTTGGGCTCCTACGAGCAGTACTTC.

This clonotype was counted only a few times. V gene TRBV7-2 combines with J gene TRBJ1-2; D unresolved. Germline V CDR1 and CDR2: SGHTA, FQGNSA. The CDR3 has 12 amino acids. The V gene lost 1 base and the J gene lost 9 bases, with 9 bases spanning the gap. CDR3 loop: CASSLGLGSYTF. Here the CDR3 DNA reads TGTGCCAGCAGCTTAGGGCTAGGAAGCTACACCTTC.

The table lists this clonotype with a few counts. The rearrangement uses TRBV27 and TRBJ1-5, with D possibly matching TRBD1 (6 bases). CDR1 MNHEY and CDR2 SMNVEV come from the germline V gene (reference sequence). This CDR3 is 15 amino acids long. V lost 4 bases and J lost 1, with 11 bases in between. CDR3 residues: CASSSGVGSNQPQHF. CDR3 coding DNA: TGTGCCAGCAGTTCAGGGGTAGGCAGCAATCAGCCCCAGCATTTT.

The chain couples TRBV7-6 to TRBJ2-3; 11 bases agree with TRBD2. Germline CDR1 and CDR2: SGHVS and FNYEAQ. The V segment lost 3 bases and the J segment 0 bases; nucleotides outside the gene matches: 5. The CDR3 is 17 amino acids. The CDR3: CASSFGLAGSSTDTQYF. As DNA, the CDR3 is TGTGCCAGCAGCTTCGGACTAGCGGGCTCTAGCACAGATACGCAGTATTTT.

The chain has TRBV6-2 or TRBV6-3 and TRBJ2-7, with no clear D. V lost 0 bases and J lost 8, with 5 bases in between. CDR3 size: 11 residues. CDR1 is MNHEY and CDR2 is SVGEGT in the germline V gene. CDR3 nucleotide sequence: TGTGCCAGCAGTTACTCGGAAAAGCAGTACTTC. Protein product: CASSYSEKQYF.

The genes are TRBV4-3 and TRBJ2-1, with D perhaps TRBD1 or TRBD2 (6 bases each). The germline CDR1 and CDR2 sequences are LGHNA and YSLEER. This CDR3 has 17 amino acids. Trimming took 7 bases from V and 0 from J, leaving 19 bases between them. CDR3 sequence reads: CASTEKEGGSSYNEQFF. CDR3 sequence (DNA): TGCGCCAGCACCGAAAAAGAGGGGGGTAGCTCCTACAATGAGCAGTTCTTC.

V is TRBV4-1 and J is TRBJ2-7, with a weak D call TRBD2 (6 bases). The CDR3 has 16 residues. Germline-derived CDR1 and CDR2 are MGHRA and YSYEKL. The V end lost 1 base, the J end lost 0 bases, and 13 bases lay between the germline ends. CDR3 amino acids: CASSQVVGDSSYEQYF. DNA for the CDR3: TGCGCCAGCAGCCAAGTGGTAGGGGACTCCTCCTACGAGCAGTACTTC.

This clonotype occurred many times. The V and J genes are TRBV18 and TRBJ1-2, with no clear D. Germline V CDR1 and CDR2: KGHSH, LQKENI. The CDR3 contains 15 residues. V lost 3 bases to trimming and J lost 4 bases, with 15 bases between them. This chain's CDR3 is CASSPSTQTGYGYTF. The CDR3 nucleotides read TGTGCCAGCTCACCGTCGACCCAGACTGGCTATGGCTACACCTTC.

In this sample, this clonotype turned up a few times. A read error may produce the germline difference seen at one junction end. The chain carries TRBV7-7 and TRBJ2-5; D not resolved. CDR1 and CDR2 (germline): SSHAT, FNYEAQ (reference sequence). The CDR3 spans 13 residues. The CDR3 sequence: CASSFRVAETQYF. The CDR3 DNA follows: TGTGCTAGCAGCTTTCGAGTGGCGGAGACCCAGTACTTC.

The chain joins TRBV5-1 to TRBJ2-3, with D maybe TRBD2 (6 bases). The CDR3 is 15 residues long. CDR1 and CDR2 from the germline V gene are SGHRS and YFSETQ. V lost 0 bases to trimming and J lost 2 bases, with 10 bases between them. CDR3: CASSLGEAVTDTQYF. The CDR3 nucleotides are TGCGCCAGCAGCTTGGGGGAGGCGGTCACAGATACGCAGTATTTT.

The sample holds a few counts of this clonotype. The rearrangement uses TRBV2 and TRBJ1-6, with unresolved D. CDR1 SNHLY and CDR2 FYNNEI come from the germline V gene. The V gene lost 2 bases and the J gene lost 0 bases, with 11 bases spanning the gap. This CDR3 is 17 amino acids long. CDR3 nucleotide sequence: TGTGCCAGCAGTGAACAGACATATCTCTCCTATAATTCACCCCTCCACTTT. It encodes CASSEQTYLSYNSPLHF.

This clonotype has just a few counts. The J gene is TRBJ1-1, the V gene TRBV7-9; TRBD1 agrees at 10 bases. Germline CDR1 SEHNR, CDR2 FQNEAQ (reference sequence). V shed 8 bases and J 6 bases; nucleotides not matched to a gene: 9. The CDR3 covers 14 residues. The DNA of the CDR3 is TGTGCCAGCGGAGACAGGGGGCCCCCACCTGAAGCTTTCTTT. Translated: CASGDRGPPPEAFF.

This clonotype was counted only a few times. The chain links TRBV5-6 to TRBJ1-1; no definite D call. Deletions cut 4 bases from V and 0 bases from J, with 7 bases between. The length of the CDR3 is 13 residues. Germline CDR1 SGHDT, CDR2 YYEEEE. The CDR3 DNA reads TGTGCCAGCAGCCGCTTCATGAACACTGAAGCTTTCTTT. Protein product: CASSRFMNTEAFF.

This clonotype was found a few times. The rearrangement links TRBV7-2 to TRBJ2-3; 13 positions agree with TRBD2. There are 15 residues in the CDR3. V dropped 3 bases and J dropped 11; count of bases not matched to a gene: 8. CDR1 and CDR2 (germline): SGHTA, FQGNSA. This CDR3 is CASSLTSGRWGEQYF. The CDR3 bases are TGTGCCAGCAGCTTGACTAGCGGGAGGTGGGGCGAGCAGTATTTT.

The chain uses TRBV4-2 and TRBJ2-1; tentatively, D is TRBD2 (6 bases). Trimming removed 1 base from V and 5 bases from J, with 12 bases in between. The CDR3 is 15 amino acids. Looked up from germline, CDR1 is LGHNA and CDR2 is YNFKEQ. The CDR3 nucleotides read TGTGCCAGCAGCCAAGTTTCGGGGGAGGACAATGAGCAGTTCTTC. Its protein is CASSQVSGEDNEQFF.

This clonotype occurred many times. Germline and junction disagree at one end, which may indicate a read error. The chain is built from TRBV5-1 and TRBJ2-5; 8 nucleotides align to TRBD2. There are 13 residues in the CDR3. Germline values: CDR1 SGHRS, CDR2 YFSETQ. DNA of the CDR3: TGTGCCAGCAGTTTGGCTAGCGGGGAGACCCAGTACTTC. It is translated as CASSLASGETQYF.

This clonotype was observed a handful of times. J is TRBJ2-1 and V is TRBV12-3 or TRBV12-4, with D unclear. The V and J ends lost 8 bases and 3 bases respectively, with 14 bases between them. CDR3 length: 14 residues. CDR3 sequence: CASLGLPIYNEQFF. The CDR3 bases are TGTGCCAGCCTCGGGCTTCCTATCTACAATGAGCAGTTCTTC.

This clonotype was observed a handful of times. V gene TRBV5-1 combines with J gene TRBJ2-7, with a weak D call TRBD2 (6 bases). The germline V and J ends were trimmed by 4 bases and 6 bases, with 14 bases remaining between them. CDR1 is SGHRS and CDR2 is YFSETQ in the germline V gene. This CDR3 has 13 amino acids. The DNA of the CDR3 is TGCGCCAGCAGCCCGACTAGGAGGTTCGAGCAGTACTTC. Protein: CASSPTRRFEQYF.

This clonotype has only a few counts. V and J are TRBV29-1 and TRBJ1-1; D ambiguous. Trimming left V 6 bases short and J 6 bases short, with 8 bases between. Germline V gene sequence: CDR1 SQVTM, CDR2 ANQGSEA. CDR3 size: 10 residues. CDR3 amino acids: CSVGSAEAFF. The CDR3 DNA follows: TGCAGCGTCGGGAGCGCTGAAGCTTTCTTT.

V usage is TRBV20-1 and J usage is TRBJ2-1; 12 nucleotides line up with TRBD2. Germline CDR1 DFQATT, CDR2 SNEGSKA (reference sequence). V shed 8 bases, J shed 7 bases, and the junction held 9 bases outside the gene matches. The CDR3 has 14 residues. CDR3 in amino acids: CSSPSGRAMNEQFF. CDR3 coding DNA: TGCAGTTCCCCTAGCGGGAGGGCCATGAATGAGCAGTTCTTC.